Given below is one TCR beta chain in context. The antigen is not known. This entry belongs to a study of beta chain features in type 1 diabetes. Study findings and constraints: Shorter TCRB CDR3s, moderately but significantly so, marked every one of the four CD4+ subsets in Type 1 diabetes patients. Junctions at VDJ sites from type 1 diabetes patients had fewer insertions and more deletions. A closer apparent resemblance between naive, central memory and Treg TCRB repertoires was seen in patients than in healthy donors.

Trimming took off 4 bases at V and 4 bases at J, with 11 bases between the two ends. Looked up from germline, CDR1 is MNHEY and CDR2 is SVGAGI. The CDR3 loop spans 15 amino acids. As every portion of the isolated RNA was reverse transcribed, the sequencing read expressed TCRB transcripts. Naive, central memory and regulatory T cell samples yielded roughly 3.5 million reads on average. TCRdb's table, derived via immunoSEQ multiplex PCR, lists solely in-frame clones and lacks some. The profile shows some 220,000 clones, roughly a tenth of them singletons. The sample consisted of central memory CD4+ T cells from blood. The clonotype was recovered from a man aged 18 to 30 in good health. This chain uses TRBV6-5 with TRBJ2-6, with a weak D call TRBD1 (6 bases). CDR3 nucleotide sequence: TGTGCCAGCAGTTTAACAGGGACCGGGGCCAACGTCCTGACTTTC. It translates to CASSLTGTGANVLTF.